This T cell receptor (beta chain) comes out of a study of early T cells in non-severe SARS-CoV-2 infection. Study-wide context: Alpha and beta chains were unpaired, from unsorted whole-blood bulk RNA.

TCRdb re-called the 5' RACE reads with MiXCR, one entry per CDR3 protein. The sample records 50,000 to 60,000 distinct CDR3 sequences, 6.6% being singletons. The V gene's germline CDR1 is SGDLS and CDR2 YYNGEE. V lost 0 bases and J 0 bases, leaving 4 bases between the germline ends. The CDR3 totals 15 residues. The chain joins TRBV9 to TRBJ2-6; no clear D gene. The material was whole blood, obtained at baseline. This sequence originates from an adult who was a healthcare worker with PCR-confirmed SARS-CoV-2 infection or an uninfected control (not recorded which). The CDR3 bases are TGTGCCAGCAGCGTAGTGGTCTCTGGGGCCAACGTCCTGACTTTC. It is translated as CASSVVVSGANVLTF.